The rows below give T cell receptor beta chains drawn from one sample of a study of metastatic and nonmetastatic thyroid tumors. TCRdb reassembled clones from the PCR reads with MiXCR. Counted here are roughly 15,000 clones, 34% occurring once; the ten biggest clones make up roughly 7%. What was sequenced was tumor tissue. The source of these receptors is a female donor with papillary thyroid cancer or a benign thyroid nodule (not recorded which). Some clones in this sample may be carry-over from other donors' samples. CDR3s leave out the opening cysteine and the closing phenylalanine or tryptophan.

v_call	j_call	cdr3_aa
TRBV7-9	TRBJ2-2	ASIRDDTGELF
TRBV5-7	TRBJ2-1	ASSWTSGVEQF
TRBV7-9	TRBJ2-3	ASSLAASNGADTQY
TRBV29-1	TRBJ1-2	SVASGVTNYGYT
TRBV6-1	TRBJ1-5	ASSEEGQGPQPQH
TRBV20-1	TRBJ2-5	SASAGGGETQY
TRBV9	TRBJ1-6	ASSASVDPYNSPLH
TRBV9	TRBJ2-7	ASSVAGVEIDEQY
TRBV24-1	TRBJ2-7	ATSDSGTATYEQY
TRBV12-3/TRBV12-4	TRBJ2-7	ASSQTGQNYEQY
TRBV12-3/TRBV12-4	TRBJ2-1	ASGRGSGSNNEQF
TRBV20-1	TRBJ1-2	SAIREISNYGYT
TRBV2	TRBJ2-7	ASKRVPSYEQY
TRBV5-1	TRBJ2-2	ASSFGGQNTGELF
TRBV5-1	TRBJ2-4	ASSYGTALAKNIQY
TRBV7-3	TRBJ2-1	ASSLYTYNEQF
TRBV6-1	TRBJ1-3	ASNQGQSGNTIY
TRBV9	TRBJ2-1	ASSVDLAGGGIYEQF
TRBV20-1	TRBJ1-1	SASTGDTEAF
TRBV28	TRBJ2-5	ASRLQGEETQY
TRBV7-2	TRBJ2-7	ASSSGPYEQY
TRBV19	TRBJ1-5	ASSITGGSNQPQH
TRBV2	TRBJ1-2	ASNRQRGDGYT
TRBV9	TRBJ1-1	ASSEYRDDTEAF
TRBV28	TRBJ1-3	ASSLRVSSGNTIY
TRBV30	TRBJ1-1	AWIRNAEAF
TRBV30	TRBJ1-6	AWSSTGTPLH
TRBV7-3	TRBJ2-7	ASSLGAGSSYEQY
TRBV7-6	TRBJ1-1	ASSLNPGGTEAF
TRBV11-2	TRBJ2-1	ASSEDWGAYNEQF
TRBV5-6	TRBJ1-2	ASSLATGYGYT
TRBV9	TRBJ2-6	ASSGDRFGSFGANVLT
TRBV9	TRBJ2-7	ASSARGGTSIYEQY
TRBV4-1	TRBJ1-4	ASTRGYGTNEKLF
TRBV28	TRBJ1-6	ASSPPGQGNSPLH
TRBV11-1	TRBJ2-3	ASSPPASGKGTDTQY
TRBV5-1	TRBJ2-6	ASSWGGYGANVLT
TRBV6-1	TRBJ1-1	ASRRQASDTEAF
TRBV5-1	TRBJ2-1	ASSSLTGGIEQF
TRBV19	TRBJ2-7	ASSIGEGYEQY
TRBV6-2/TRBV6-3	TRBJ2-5	ASSYSIRVQETQY
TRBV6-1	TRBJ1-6	ASSFQDFSPLH
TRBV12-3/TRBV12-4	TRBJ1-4	ASSSAGAARNEKLF
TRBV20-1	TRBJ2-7	SAPGPYSYEQY